This T cell receptor (beta chain) is from a study of control samples from healthy donors and cancer patients. Method: immunoSEQ multiplex PCR; TCRdb's copy keeps in-frame clones and lacks some. The repertoire consists of tens of thousands of clones, with approximately 80% occurring once and the leading ten covering roughly a tenth. The germline CDR1 and CDR2 sequences are SGHNT and YENEEA. Trimming removed 3 bases at V and 4 bases at J, with 9 bases between. The CDR3 totals 14 residues. Sequencing used blood. The TCR was taken from a man between 65 and 85 years old in good health. The rearrangement uses TRBV11-3 and TRBJ2-2; D perhaps matches TRBD2 (5 bases). CDR3 sequence: CASSLSGVTGELFF. CDR3 coding DNA: TGTGCCAGCAGCTTGTCCGGGGTCACCGGGGAGCTGTTTTTT.